Listed below are T cell receptor beta chains from one sample, sequenced in a study of blood T cell repertoires in COVID-19. Sequenced by immunoSEQ multiplex PCR; TCRdb stores in-frame clones only, minus some. This sample carries approximately 210,000 clones, around four fifths of them seen once, and the ten largest clones take less than 20%. Sequencing was performed on peripheral blood. All receptors come from a man aged 25-40 years with active or convalescent COVID-19. The CDR3 runs from the conserved cysteine through the conserved F or W. The order of the fields is D gene, V gene, clone size, J gene, CDR3 DNA, CDR3 protein. A D gene is named only where the DNA matches it firmly. Size is omitted from some rows. Given values are once, few, many or a class for expanded clones.

d_call: TRBD1
v_call: TRBV2
clone_size: few
j_call: TRBJ1-6
cdr3_nt: TGTGCGAGCAAGGGGGCAGGGAATTCACCCCTCCACTTT
cdr3_aa: CASKGAGNSPLHF

d_call: TRBD2
v_call: TRBV28
clone_size: .
j_call: TRBJ2-7
cdr3_nt: TGTGCCAGCAGCCCCAAGAGCGGGGGGGCTTTTCGACGGGAGCAGTACTTC
cdr3_aa: CASSPKSGGAFRREQYF

d_call: .
v_call: TRBV7-9
clone_size: .
j_call: TRBJ2-3
cdr3_nt: TGTGCCAGCAGTACCCAGGGGATTAGCACAGATACGCAGTATTTT
cdr3_aa: CASSTQGISTDTQYF

d_call: TRBD1
v_call: TRBV28
clone_size: .
j_call: TRBJ2-1
cdr3_nt: TGTGCCAGCAGTCAAACCGGGACAGGTAACAATGAGCAGTTCTTC
cdr3_aa: CASSQTGTGNNEQFF

d_call: .
v_call: TRBV10-3
clone_size: .
j_call: TRBJ1-6
cdr3_nt: TGTGCCATCAGTCTCCAGGGGAAGGACTCACCCCTCCACTTT
cdr3_aa: CAISLQGKDSPLHF

d_call: TRBD2
v_call: TRBV11-1
clone_size: .
j_call: TRBJ2-7
cdr3_nt: TGTGCCAGCAGCTTATTCATAGCGGGCAATACCTACGAGCAGTACTTC
cdr3_aa: CASSLFIAGNTYEQYF

d_call: TRBD1
v_call: TRBV28
clone_size: few
j_call: TRBJ2-3
cdr3_nt: TGTGCCAGCGGACCCCCTGGGACAGGGGGCCTGGGTACGCAGTATTTT
cdr3_aa: CASGPPGTGGLGTQYF

d_call: .
v_call: TRBV5-1
clone_size: .
j_call: TRBJ1-3
cdr3_nt: TGCGCCAGCAGCTTGGAGGCGGCTGGAAACACCATATATTTT
cdr3_aa: CASSLEAAGNTIYF

d_call: .
v_call: TRBV19
clone_size: .
j_call: TRBJ2-1
cdr3_nt: TGTGCCAGTAGTTCTATTCAGGGGCTCCGGACTCAGCAGTTCTTC
cdr3_aa: CASSSIQGLRTQQFF

d_call: .
v_call: TRBV30
clone_size: .
j_call: TRBJ1-4
cdr3_nt: TGTGCCTGGAGTGCTGGGGAGGGGGTAACTAATGAAAAACTGTTTTTT
cdr3_aa: CAWSAGEGVTNEKLFF

d_call: .
v_call: TRBV6-2/TRBV6-3
clone_size: .
j_call: TRBJ2-1
cdr3_nt: TGTGCCAGCAGTTCCTATGGGTGGGCGCAGTTCTTC
cdr3_aa: CASSSYGWAQFF

d_call: TRBD1
v_call: TRBV6-2/TRBV6-3
clone_size: .
j_call: TRBJ1-2
cdr3_nt: TGTGCCAGCAGTGACAGGGGCTACTATGGCTACACCTTC
cdr3_aa: CASSDRGYYGYTF

d_call: .
v_call: TRBV12-3/TRBV12-4
clone_size: few
j_call: TRBJ1-6
cdr3_nt: TGTGCCAGCAGCCTCTCTGGCGGGTCACCCCTCCACTTT
cdr3_aa: CASSLSGGSPLHF

d_call: .
v_call: TRBV7-2
clone_size: .
j_call: TRBJ2-1
cdr3_nt: TGTGCCAGCAGCTTATCAGGGGCAGGGGAGCAGTTCTTC
cdr3_aa: CASSLSGAGEQFF

d_call: TRBD2
v_call: TRBV7-2
clone_size: .
j_call: TRBJ2-5
cdr3_nt: TGTGCCAGCAGCTTAGTAGCGGGAGTGCTCGAGACCCAGTACTTC
cdr3_aa: CASSLVAGVLETQYF

d_call: .
v_call: TRBV7-6
clone_size: .
j_call: TRBJ2-3
cdr3_nt: TGTGCCAGCGCATCCACGGGGGAGAGCACAGATACGCAGTATTTT
cdr3_aa: CASASTGESTDTQYF

d_call: TRBD1
v_call: TRBV14
clone_size: .
j_call: TRBJ1-5
cdr3_nt: TGTGCCAGCAGCCAAGGCGACAGGGGCAATCAGCCCCAGCATTTT
cdr3_aa: CASSQGDRGNQPQHF

d_call: .
v_call: TRBV4-1
clone_size: .
j_call: TRBJ2-3
cdr3_nt: TGCGCCAGCAGCCAAGTGGGGGCGAGAACAGATACGCAGTATTTT
cdr3_aa: CASSQVGARTDTQYF